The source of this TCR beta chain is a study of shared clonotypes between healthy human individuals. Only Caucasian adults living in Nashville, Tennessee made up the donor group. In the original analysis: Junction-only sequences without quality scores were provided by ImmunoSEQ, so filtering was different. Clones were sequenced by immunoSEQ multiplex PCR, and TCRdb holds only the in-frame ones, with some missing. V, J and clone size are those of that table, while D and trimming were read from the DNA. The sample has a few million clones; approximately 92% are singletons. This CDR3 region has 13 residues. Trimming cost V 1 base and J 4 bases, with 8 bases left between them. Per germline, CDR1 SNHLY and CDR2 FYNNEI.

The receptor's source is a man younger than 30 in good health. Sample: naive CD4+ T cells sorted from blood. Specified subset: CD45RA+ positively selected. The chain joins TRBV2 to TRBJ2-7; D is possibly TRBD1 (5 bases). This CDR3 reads CASSEEDIYEQYF. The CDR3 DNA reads TGTGCCAGCAGTGAAGAGGACATATACGAGCAGTACTTC.